This T cell receptor (beta chain) comes out of a study of blood T cell repertoires in COVID-19. For the study at large: The analysed material was cDNA or gDNA that came from T cells, B-cell-depleted T cells, or PBMCs.

The CDR3 is 16 amino acids. CDR1 is SNHLY, CDR2 FYNNEI, per germline. Unmatched junction bases numbered 12, after V lost 6 bases and J lost 4 bases. Enrollees, about 18 to 90 years old, lived in about two dozen US areas. Generated by immunoSEQ multiplex PCR, the TCRdb table keeps only in-frame clones and is missing some. The sample shows some 390,000 clones, 85% to 90% of them seen only once. This receptor was identified in a woman aged 30 to 39 who had recovered from COVID-19. This chain joins TRBV2 and TRBJ2-1, with 7 bases that match TRBD1. Material for sequencing was PBMCs or T cells enriched from blood (not recorded which). CDR3 loop: CASSHTRDSSYNEQFF. The DNA for the CDR3 is TGTGCCAGCAGCCATACTAGGGACAGTTCTTACAATGAGCAGTTCTTC.